A selection of T cell receptor beta chains follows, all from one sample in a study of T cells in Graves' hyperthyroidism and ophthalmopathy. TCRdb analysed the multiplex PCR reads with MiXCR anew, one entry per CDR3 protein. The sample contains almost 600,000 distinct CDR3 sequences, approximately 14% of which appear only once. Sample: blood. All receptors come from a woman in her thirties with Graves' hyperthyroidism that later progressed to Graves' ophthalmopathy. CDR3s leave out the opening cysteine and the closing phenylalanine or tryptophan.

V: TRBV2
CDR3: ASRKTGSNYGYT

V: TRBV6-1
CDR3: ASRTLETGYEQY

V: TRBV6-1
CDR3: ASRLQSAVYTQY

V: TRBV12-3/TRBV12-4
CDR3: ASSPSGGFVYGYT

V: TRBV6-2/TRBV6-3
CDR3: ASSYSGTRGKPFGYQPQH

V: TRBV6-2/TRBV6-3
CDR3: ASSRREYNEQF

V: TRBV7-9
CDR3: ASSLAGDREAF

V: TRBV7-9
CDR3: ASSSGESSYNEQF

V: TRBV27
CDR3: ASSHPTGTALGELV

V: TRBV10-1
CDR3: ASSTEGLTDTQY

V: TRBV27
CDR3: ASSFLAATVYEQY

V: TRBV28
CDR3: ASSFAGFNTEAF

V: TRBV4-3
CDR3: ASSQARGTSATDTQY

V: TRBV5-5
CDR3: ASSVGGAKSQH

V: TRBV4-1
CDR3: ASSLGRKYGYT

V: TRBV6-1
CDR3: ASSKTGVNQPQH

V: TRBV20-1
CDR3: SASEASLGVYEQF

V: TRBV6-2/TRBV6-3
CDR3: ASGRAYGELF

V: TRBV29-1
CDR3: SAGGEGTGELF

V: TRBV28
CDR3: ASSLILAGPLGGNPY

V: TRBV11-2
CDR3: ASSLSQHTGELF

V: TRBV20-1
CDR3: SARALAGDQETQY

V: TRBV6-1
CDR3: ASSPASTKQY

V: TRBV6-2/TRBV6-3
CDR3: ASRSGQGVAIYGYT

V: TRBV10-3
CDR3: ASLTSGSYEQY

V: TRBV5-1
CDR3: ASSFGELGTGANVLT

V: TRBV14
CDR3: ASSHNRGKGTAGELF

V: TRBV19
CDR3: ASIGQGAPRYYEQY

V: TRBV27
CDR3: ASTGTSGLEQY

V: TRBV2
CDR3: ASTLPGRGVLNTGELF

V: TRBV6-1
CDR3: ASSETRGFYEQY

V: TRBV28
CDR3: ASKTGQGGPWYGYT

V: TRBV4-2
CDR3: ASSQAITGLDPGY

V: TRBV30
CDR3: AWSVRWGNTEAF

V: TRBV24-1
CDR3: ATRERDRAGPQY

V: TRBV3-1
CDR3: ASSPTGKEQY

V: TRBV20-1
CDR3: SAREGDSPLH

V: TRBV3-1
CDR3: ASSQVSLGLPYEQY

V: TRBV6-5
CDR3: PSSDTYEQY

V: TRBV7-3
CDR3: ASSGTLDTQY

V: TRBV18
CDR3: ASSPGTGGIEAF

V: TRBV5-1
CDR3: ASSLTGLTEAF

V: TRBV7-2
CDR3: ASSRLQGYNEQF

V: TRBV11-3
CDR3: ASSFFGRDTEAF

V: TRBV29-1
CDR3: SGGGGVNTEAF

V: TRBV7-9
CDR3: ASSANLADTQY

V: TRBV20-1
CDR3: SARAGALSLHEQY

V: TRBV7-2
CDR3: ASSFTGTGGGGYT

V: TRBV20-1
CDR3: SAASNYGYT